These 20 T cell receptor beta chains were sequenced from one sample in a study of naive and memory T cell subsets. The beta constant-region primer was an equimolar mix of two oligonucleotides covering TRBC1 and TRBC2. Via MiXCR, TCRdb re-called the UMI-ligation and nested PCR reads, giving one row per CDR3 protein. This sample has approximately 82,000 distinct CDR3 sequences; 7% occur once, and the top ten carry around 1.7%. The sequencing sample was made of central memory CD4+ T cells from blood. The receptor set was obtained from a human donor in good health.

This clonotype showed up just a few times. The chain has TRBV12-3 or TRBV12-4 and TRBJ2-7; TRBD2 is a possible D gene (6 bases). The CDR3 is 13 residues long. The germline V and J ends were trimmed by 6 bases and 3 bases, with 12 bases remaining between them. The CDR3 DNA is TGTGCCAGCAGCCGGGACTCCGGCTACGAGCAGTACTTC. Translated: CASSRDSGYEQYF.

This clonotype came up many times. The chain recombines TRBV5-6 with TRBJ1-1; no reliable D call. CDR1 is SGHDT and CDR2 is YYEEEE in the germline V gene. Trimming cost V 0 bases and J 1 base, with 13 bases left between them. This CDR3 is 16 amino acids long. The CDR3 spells CASSLVRGLPNTEAFF. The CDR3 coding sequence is TGTGCCAGCAGCTTGGTTCGAGGGCTGCCGAACACTGAAGCTTTCTTT.

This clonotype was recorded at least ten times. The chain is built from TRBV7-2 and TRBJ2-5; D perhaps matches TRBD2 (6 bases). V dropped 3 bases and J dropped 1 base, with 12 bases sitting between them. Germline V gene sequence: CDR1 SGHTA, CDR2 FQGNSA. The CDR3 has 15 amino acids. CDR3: CASSFRGGAQETQYF. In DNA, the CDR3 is TGTGCCAGCAGCTTTAGGGGCGGGGCCCAAGAGACCCAGTACTTC.

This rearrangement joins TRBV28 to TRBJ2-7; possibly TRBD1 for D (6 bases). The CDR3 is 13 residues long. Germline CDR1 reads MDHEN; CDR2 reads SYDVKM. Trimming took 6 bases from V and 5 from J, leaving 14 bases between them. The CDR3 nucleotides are TGTGCCAGCAGCTGGGGTGGGACAAACGAGCAGTACTTC. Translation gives CASSWGGTNEQYF.

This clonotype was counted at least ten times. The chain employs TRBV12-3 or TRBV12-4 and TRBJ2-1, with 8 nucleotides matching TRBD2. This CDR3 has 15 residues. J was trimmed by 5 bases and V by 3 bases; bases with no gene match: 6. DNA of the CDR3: TGTGCCAGCAGTTTGGGGCTAGCGGGCAACAATGAGCAGTTCTTC. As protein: CASSLGLAGNNEQFF.

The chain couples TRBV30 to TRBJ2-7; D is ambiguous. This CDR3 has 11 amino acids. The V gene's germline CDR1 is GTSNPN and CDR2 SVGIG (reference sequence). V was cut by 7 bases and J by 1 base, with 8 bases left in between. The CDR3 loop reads CALGISYEQYF. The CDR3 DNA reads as TGTGCCTTGGGGATTTCCTACGAGCAGTACTTC.

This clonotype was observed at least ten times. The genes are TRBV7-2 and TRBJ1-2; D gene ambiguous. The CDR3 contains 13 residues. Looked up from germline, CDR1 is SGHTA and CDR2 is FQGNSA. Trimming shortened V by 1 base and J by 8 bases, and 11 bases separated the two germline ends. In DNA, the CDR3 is TGTGCCAGCAGCTTAGTGGTCAGCCGCGGCTACACCTTC. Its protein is CASSLVVSRGYTF.

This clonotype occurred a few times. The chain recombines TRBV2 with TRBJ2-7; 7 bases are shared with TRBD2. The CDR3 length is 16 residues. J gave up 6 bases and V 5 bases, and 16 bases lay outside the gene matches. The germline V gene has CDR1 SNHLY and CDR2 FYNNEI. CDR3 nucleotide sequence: TGTGCCAGCAGTCCCCTAGCGGAGCTCCCCGGGGGCGAGCAGTACTTC. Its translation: CASSPLAELPGGEQYF.

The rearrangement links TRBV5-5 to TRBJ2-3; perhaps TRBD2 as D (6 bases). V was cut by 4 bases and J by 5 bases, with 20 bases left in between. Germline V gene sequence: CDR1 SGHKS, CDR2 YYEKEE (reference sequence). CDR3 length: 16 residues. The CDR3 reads CASSRLPGVQKDTQYF. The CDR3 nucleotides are TGTGCCAGCAGCCGCCTACCGGGAGTACAGAAAGATACGCAGTATTTT.

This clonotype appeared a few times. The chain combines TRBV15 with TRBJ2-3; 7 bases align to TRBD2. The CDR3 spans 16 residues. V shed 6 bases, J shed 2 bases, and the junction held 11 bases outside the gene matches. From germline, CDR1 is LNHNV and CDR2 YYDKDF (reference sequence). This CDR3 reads CATRTGLLTATDTQYF. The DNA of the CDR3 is TGTGCCACCAGAACGGGACTACTAACAGCCACAGATACGCAGTATTTT.

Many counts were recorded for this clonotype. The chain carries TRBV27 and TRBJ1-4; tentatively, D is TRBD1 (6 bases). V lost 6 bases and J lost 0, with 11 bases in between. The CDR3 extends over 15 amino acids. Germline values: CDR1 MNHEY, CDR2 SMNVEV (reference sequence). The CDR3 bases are TGTGCCAGCAGCCGGACAGCCACAACTAATGAAAAACTGTTTTTT. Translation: CASSRTATTNEKLFF.

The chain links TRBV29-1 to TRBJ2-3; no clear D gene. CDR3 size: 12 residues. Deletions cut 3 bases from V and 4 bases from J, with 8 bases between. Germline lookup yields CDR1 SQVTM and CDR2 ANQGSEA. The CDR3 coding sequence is TGCAGCGTTGAGGAATCCTCAGATACGCAGTATTTT. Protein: CSVEESSDTQYF.

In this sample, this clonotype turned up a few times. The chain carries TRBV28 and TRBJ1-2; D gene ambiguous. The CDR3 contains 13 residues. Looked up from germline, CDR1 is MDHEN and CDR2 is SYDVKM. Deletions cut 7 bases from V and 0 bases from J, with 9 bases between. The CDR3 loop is CASTVRANYGYTF. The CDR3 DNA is TGTGCCAGCACCGTTCGCGCTAACTATGGCTACACCTTC.

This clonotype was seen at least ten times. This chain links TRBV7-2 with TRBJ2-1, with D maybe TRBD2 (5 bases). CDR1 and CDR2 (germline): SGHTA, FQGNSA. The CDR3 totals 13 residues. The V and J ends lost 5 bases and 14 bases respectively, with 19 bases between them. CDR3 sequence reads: CASSIDRTANEFF. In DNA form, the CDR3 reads TGTGCCAGCAGCATCGACCGGACTGCTAACGAGTTCTTC.

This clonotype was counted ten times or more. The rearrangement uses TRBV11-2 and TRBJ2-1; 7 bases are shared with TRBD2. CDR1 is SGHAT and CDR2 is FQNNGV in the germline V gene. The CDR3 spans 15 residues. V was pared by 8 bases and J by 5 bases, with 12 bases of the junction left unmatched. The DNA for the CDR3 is TGTGCCAGCGCCCGGAGTCGGGGGGAGAACAATGAGCAGTTCTTC. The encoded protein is CASARSRGENNEQFF.

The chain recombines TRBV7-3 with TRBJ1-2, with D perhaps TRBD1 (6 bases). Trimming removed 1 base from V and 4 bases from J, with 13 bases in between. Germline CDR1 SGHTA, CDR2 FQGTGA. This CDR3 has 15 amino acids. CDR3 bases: TGTGCCAGCAGCTTAAAGGGGCAGGGGTCCTATGGCTACACCTTC. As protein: CASSLKGQGSYGYTF.

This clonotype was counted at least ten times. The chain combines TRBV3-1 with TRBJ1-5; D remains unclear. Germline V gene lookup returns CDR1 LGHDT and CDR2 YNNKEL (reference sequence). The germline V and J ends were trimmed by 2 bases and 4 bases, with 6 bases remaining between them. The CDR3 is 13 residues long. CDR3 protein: CASSQWRNQPQHF. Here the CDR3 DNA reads TGTGCCAGCAGCCAATGGAGGAATCAGCCCCAGCATTTT.

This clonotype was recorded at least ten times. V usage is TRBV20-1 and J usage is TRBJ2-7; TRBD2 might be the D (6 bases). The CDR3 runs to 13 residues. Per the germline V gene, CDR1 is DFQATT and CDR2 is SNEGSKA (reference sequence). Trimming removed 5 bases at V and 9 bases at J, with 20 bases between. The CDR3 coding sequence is TGCAGTGCTCCCCGGGACGGGGGATCGGTGCAGTACTTC. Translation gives CSAPRDGGSVQYF.

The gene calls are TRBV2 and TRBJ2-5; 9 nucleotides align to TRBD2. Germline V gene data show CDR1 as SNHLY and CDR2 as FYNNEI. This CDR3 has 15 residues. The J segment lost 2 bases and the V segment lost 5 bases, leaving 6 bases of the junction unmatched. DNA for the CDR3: TGTGCCAGCAGTTCAGCGGGGGGTCGGCAAGAGACCCAGTACTTC. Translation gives CASSSAGGRQETQYF.

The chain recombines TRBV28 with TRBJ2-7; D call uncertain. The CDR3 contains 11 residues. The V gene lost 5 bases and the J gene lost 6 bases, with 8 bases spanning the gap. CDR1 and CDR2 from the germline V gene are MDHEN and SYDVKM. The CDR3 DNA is TGTGCCAGCAGTGCCCCACGCGAGCAGTACTTC. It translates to CASSAPREQYF.